Shown below are 4 T cell receptor beta chains from a single sample sequenced in a study of CD8+ T cells in alopecia areata. Extracted RNA was reverse transcribed, and the resulting cDNA served as sequencing template. Using immunoSEQ multiplex PCR, the repertoire was profiled, and TCRdb retains in-frame clones only, with some absent. Here the sample spans about 200,000 clones, 57% being singletons. Sequencing used CD4+ T cells sorted from blood, obtained at week 0. The receptors here all came from a human donor with alopecia areata.

The rearrangement links TRBV5-8 to TRBJ2-3; the match to TRBD1 covers 7 bases. The CDR3 covers 15 residues. Germline V lookup: CDR1 SGHTS, CDR2 YDEGEE. V lost 6 bases to trimming and J lost 2 bases; unmatched junction nucleotides: 9. CDR3 sequence: CASTLSGQDTDTQYF. CDR3 coding DNA: TGTGCCAGCACCCTGAGCGGACAGGACACAGATACGCAGTATTTT.

This chain connects TRBV6-6 to TRBJ2-7; D perhaps matches TRBD1 (6 bases). Germline V lookup: CDR1 MNHNY, CDR2 SVGAGI (reference sequence). The CDR3 has 13 amino acids. Between the trimmed V and J ends, which lost 8 bases and 2 bases, there was a span of 13 bases. CDR3 amino acids: CASSRQVAYEQYF. CDR3 DNA sequence: TGTGCCAGCTCCCGACAGGTTGCCTACGAGCAGTACTTC.

The V call is TRBV7-9, the J call TRBJ2-7, with 9 positions matching TRBD2. After removal of 3 bases from V and 6 bases from J, the junction contained 3 bases not matched to a gene. This CDR3 spans 13 amino acids. CDR1 SEHNR and CDR2 FQNEAQ come from the germline V gene (reference sequence). The chain's CDR3 is CASSFSGSSEQYF. The CDR3 nucleotides are TGTGCCAGCAGCTTTAGCGGGAGTAGCGAGCAGTACTTC.

The J gene is TRBJ1-1, the V gene TRBV6-1; D is undetermined. Trimming removed 8 bases from V and 1 base from J, with 11 bases in between. CDR1 MNHNS and CDR2 SASEGT come from the germline V gene. The CDR3 length is 13 residues. The CDR3 sequence: CASEHDPNTEAFF. The CDR3 DNA sequence: TGTGCCAGCGAACATGATCCGAACACTGAAGCTTTCTTT.